A few counts support the clone carrying this T cell receptor beta chain. Its antigen is not identified. The data are from a study of CD8+ T cells in alopecia areata. The germline CDR1 and CDR2 sequences are SQVTM and ANQGSEA. Trimming left V 6 bases short and J 5 bases short, with 11 bases between. The CDR3 spans 13 residues. Stated treatment: oral pan-JAK inhibitor, 5-10 mg twice daily. RNA was isolated and reverse transcribed to cDNA, the sequencing template. Measured with immunoSEQ multiplex PCR; TCRdb has only the in-frame clones, and not every one. This table has 100,000 to 150,000 clones, 60% to 65% appearing once. General observations from the study: Baseline CD8+ expansion's link to response remains uncertain, as there was one nonresponder. Persistence of many expanded lesional clones was seen in scalp and blood during tofacitinib. In lesional scalp, particularly from alopecia totalis/universalis, clonality was higher than in normal scalp. Whereas mice showed it more clearly, TCR sharing across patients was murkier, possibly because of HLA.

The genes are TRBV29-1 and TRBJ1-6, with D unclear. This clonotype originated in a human donor with alopecia areata. The starting material was CD4+ T cells sorted from blood, obtained at week 4, from a patient treated with tofacitinib. The CDR3: CSVGQADNSPLHF. The CDR3 DNA reads as TGCAGCGTCGGCCAGGCGGATAATTCACCCCTCCACTTT. Together with reference TRBV29-1 and TRBJ1-6, the CDR3 gives the full variable domain: SAVISQKPSRDICQRGTSLTIQCQVDSQVTMMFWYRQQPGQSLTLIATANQGSEATYESGFVIDKFPISRPNLTFSTLTVSNMSPEDSSIYLCSVGQADNSPLHFGNGTRLTVT.